The 15 T cell receptor beta chains reported below all come from one sample, sequenced in a study of neurological immune-mediated disorders. Time point here: longitudinal time-point 3. TCRdb reprocessed the 5' RACE reads with MiXCR, giving one entry per CDR3 protein. Among approximately 100,000 distinct CDR3 sequences listed, approximately 10% were seen once. Specimen: PBMCs. Receptor source: a female donor with HTLV-1-associated myelopathy (HAM/TSP).

This clonotype was observed at least ten times. This chain uses TRBV20-1 with TRBJ2-3, with 12 bases identical to TRBD2. Germline V gene sequence: CDR1 DFQATT, CDR2 SNEGSKA (reference sequence). This CDR3 region has 14 residues. V shed 7 bases and J 2 bases; nucleotides not matched to a gene: 4. CDR3 in amino acids: CSVLAGGHTDTQYF. CDR3 DNA sequence: TGCAGTGTACTAGCGGGGGGACACACAGATACGCAGTATTTT.

This clonotype showed up many times. The V gene is TRBV29-1, the J gene TRBJ2-1; D gene uncertain. The germline gives CDR1 SQVTM, CDR2 ANQGSEA. V gave up 5 bases and J gave up 0 bases, with 14 bases separating them. The CDR3 consists of 15 residues. CDR3 amino acids: CSVWDGLSSYNEQFF. CDR3 sequence (DNA): TGCAGCGTTTGGGATGGCCTGAGCTCCTACAATGAGCAGTTCTTC.

Note on this clonotype: A much more abundant neighbour one base away suggests this may be a read error. The CDR3 here is CASSSQGEGTEAFF. In nucleotides, the CDR3 is TGTGCCAGCAGCTCACAGGGGGAAGGTACTGAAGCTTTCTTT. V usage is TRBV7-3 and J usage is TRBJ1-1; TRBD1 matches 8 bases. CDR3 length equals 14 residues. Germline assignment: CDR1 SGHTA and CDR2 FQGTGA. The junction had 6 bases not matched to a gene; V was cut back by 4 bases and J by 5 bases.

With regard to this clonotype: This sequence may be a read error, since a much larger clone differs from it by one base. V is TRBV7-2 and J is TRBJ2-7; a weak D match, TRBD1 (6 bases). The CDR3 runs to 15 residues. Per germline, CDR1 SGHTA and CDR2 FQGNSA. Trimming pared 3 bases from V and 0 bases from J, leaving 12 bases between. The CDR3 loop reads CASSFRQGSSYEQYF. For the CDR3, the DNA is TGTGCCAGCAGCTTCAGGCAGGGGAGCTCCTACGAGCAGTACTTC.

In its sample, this clonotype was seen a few times. This chain joins TRBV5-1 and TRBJ1-3; D remains unclear. Trimming stripped 0 bases from V and 0 bases from J, with 10 bases between. The CDR3 totals 16 residues. Germline CDR1 reads SGHRS; CDR2 reads YFSETQ. CDR3 nucleotides: TGCGCCAGCAGCTTGGAACCAGACCCCTCTGGAAACACCATATATTTT. This gives the protein CASSLEPDPSGNTIYF.

This clonotype was seen ten or more times. The chain has TRBV10-3 and TRBJ2-3, with D tentatively TRBD1 or TRBD2 (5 bases each). Trimming shortened V by 6 bases and J by 6 bases, and 13 bases separated the two germline ends. The CDR3 runs 13 residues. Germline lookup yields CDR1 ENHRY and CDR2 SYGVKD. CDR3 nucleotides: TGTGCCATCAGGGGGTCGGGGCCCGATACGCAGTATTTT. Its translation is CAIRGSGPDTQYF.

This clonotype was seen at least ten times. This rearrangement joins TRBV5-1 to TRBJ2-5; 11 positions match TRBD1. The germline V gene encodes CDR1 SGHRS and CDR2 YFSETQ. The junction had 5 bases not matched to a gene; V was cut back by 5 bases and J by 2 bases. The CDR3 is 15 residues long. The CDR3 DNA is TGCGCCAGCAGATGGGGGGACAGGGGGCAAGAGACCCAGTACTTC. It is translated as CASRWGDRGQETQYF.

This clonotype was observed a handful of times. The V gene is TRBV5-1, the J gene TRBJ2-3; a weak D match, TRBD2 (5 bases). V was clipped by 7 bases and J by 0 bases, with 18 bases between them. CDR1 is SGHRS and CDR2 is YFSETQ in the germline V gene. The CDR3 runs to 16 residues. The chain's CDR3 is CASFAGLDASTDTQYF. The CDR3 DNA reads as TGCGCCAGCTTCGCGGGTCTGGACGCAAGCACAGATACGCAGTATTTT. Together with reference TRBV5-1 and TRBJ2-3, the CDR3 gives the full variable domain: KAGVTQTPRYLIKTRGQQVTLSCSPISGHRSVSWYQQTPGQGLQFLFEYFSETQRNKGNFPGRFSGRQFSNSRSEMNVSTLELGDSALYLCASFAGLDASTDTQYFGPGTRLTVL.

The CDR3 loop is CSVAGQSNQPQHF. CDR3 in DNA: TGCAGCGTGGCGGGGCAGAGCAATCAGCCCCAGCATTTT. The chain recombines TRBV29-1 with TRBJ1-5; possible D gene TRBD1, 5 bases. The germline CDR1 and CDR2 sequences are SQVTM and ANQGSEA. Trimming shortened V by 6 bases and J by 1 base, and 10 bases separated the two germline ends. This CDR3 has 13 amino acids.

This clonotype was found once. The junction does not match germline at one end; this may be a read error. The chain links TRBV6-5 to TRBJ2-7, with D perhaps TRBD2 (6 bases). CDR3 length: 14 amino acids. The germline V gene encodes CDR1 MNHEY and CDR2 SVGAGI. CDR3 coding DNA: TGTGCCAGCAGCATACGACTAGGCTCCGACGAGCAGTACTTC. This encodes CASSIRLGSDEQYF.

This clonotype showed up many times. The chain links TRBV28 to TRBJ1-1, with 8 bases that match TRBD1. CDR3 length: 15 residues. Germline V gene data show CDR1 as MDHEN and CDR2 as SYDVKM. V trimming: 6 bases; J trimming: 3 bases; junction bases outside the gene matches: 9. The CDR3 sequence is CASRAGGRLDTEAFF. The CDR3, as DNA: TGTGCCAGCAGGGCAGGGGGCCGGCTGGACACTGAAGCTTTCTTT.

This clonotype was found many times. This rearrangement joins TRBV28 to TRBJ2-7; 7 bases are a match to TRBD1. The ends lost 8 bases at V and 2 bases at J; junction bases unmatched: 12. CDR3 length: 15 residues. Germline values: CDR1 MDHEN, CDR2 SYDVKM. The CDR3 loop is CASGGSTGYTYEQYF. CDR3 nucleotides: TGTGCCAGCGGGGGTTCGACAGGGTACACCTACGAGCAGTACTTC.

This chain joins TRBV5-1 and TRBJ1-2; the match to TRBD1 covers 7 bases. V lost 0 bases and J lost 7; bases outside the gene matches: 6. This CDR3 contains 14 residues. Germline V gene lookup returns CDR1 SGHRS and CDR2 YFSETQ. The CDR3 DNA reads TGCGCCAGCAGCTTGGAGAGGACAGGACGTGGCTACACCTTC. Its translation is CASSLERTGRGYTF.

This clonotype showed up many times. This chain links TRBV7-9 with TRBJ2-3; 14 nucleotides agree with TRBD2. The germline V gene encodes CDR1 SEHNR and CDR2 FQNEAQ (reference sequence). The CDR3 is made up of 18 amino acids. With V trimmed by 5 bases and J by 2 bases, 9 bases remained unmatched. CDR3 region: CASSVRGLAGGNTDTQYF. CDR3 nucleotide sequence: TGTGCCAGCAGCGTCAGAGGACTAGCGGGGGGTAACACAGATACGCAGTATTTT.

The table lists this clonotype with many counts. This chain uses TRBV20-1 with TRBJ1-3, with D hard to call. Germline V lookup: CDR1 DFQATT, CDR2 SNEGSKA (reference sequence). The V end lost 1 base, the J end lost 7 bases, and 23 bases lay between the germline ends. The CDR3 has 17 amino acids. The CDR3 sequence is CSARGFVGNHRINTIYF. CDR3 sequence (DNA): TGCAGTGCTAGAGGCTTCGTGGGGAATCACCGGATCAACACCATATATTTT.